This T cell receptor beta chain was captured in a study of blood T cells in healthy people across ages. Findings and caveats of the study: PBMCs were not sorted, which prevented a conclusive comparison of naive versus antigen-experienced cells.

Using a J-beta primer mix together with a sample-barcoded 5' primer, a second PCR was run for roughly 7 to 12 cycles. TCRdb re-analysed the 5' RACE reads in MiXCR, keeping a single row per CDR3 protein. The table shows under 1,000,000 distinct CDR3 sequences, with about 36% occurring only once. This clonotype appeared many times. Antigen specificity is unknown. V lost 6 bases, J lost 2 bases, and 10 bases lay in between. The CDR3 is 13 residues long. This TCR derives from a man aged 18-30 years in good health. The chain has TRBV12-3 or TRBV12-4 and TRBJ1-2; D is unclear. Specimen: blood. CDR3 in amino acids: CASSRTGNYGYTF. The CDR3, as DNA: TGTGCCAGCAGCAGAACCGGGAACTATGGCTACACCTTC.